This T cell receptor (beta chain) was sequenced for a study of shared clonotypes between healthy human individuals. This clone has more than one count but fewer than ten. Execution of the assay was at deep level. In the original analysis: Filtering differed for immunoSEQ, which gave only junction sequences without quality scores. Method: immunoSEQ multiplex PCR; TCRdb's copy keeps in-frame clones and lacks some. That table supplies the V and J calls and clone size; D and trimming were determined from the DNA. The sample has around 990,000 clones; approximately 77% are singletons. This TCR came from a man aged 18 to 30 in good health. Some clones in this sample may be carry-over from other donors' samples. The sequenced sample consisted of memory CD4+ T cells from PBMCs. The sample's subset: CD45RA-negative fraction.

This CDR3 is CASSAKGDTEAFF. In nucleotides, the CDR3 is TGCGCCAGCAGCGCCAAAGGGGACACTGAAGCTTTCTTT. The chain combines TRBV5-1 with TRBJ1-1; D might be TRBD1 (5 bases). Looked up from germline, CDR1 is SGHRS and CDR2 is YFSETQ. The CDR3 length is 13 residues. Trimming took 4 bases from V and 3 from J, leaving 10 bases between them.